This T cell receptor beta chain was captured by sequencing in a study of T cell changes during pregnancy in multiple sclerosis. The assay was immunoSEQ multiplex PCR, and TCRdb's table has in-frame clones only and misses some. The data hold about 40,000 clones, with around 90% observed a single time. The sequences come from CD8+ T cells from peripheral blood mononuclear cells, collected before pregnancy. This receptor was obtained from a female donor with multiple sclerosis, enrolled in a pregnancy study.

CDR3 sequence (DNA): TGTGCCAGCAGCGTAGCCCGGGTTGGTACTGAAGCTTTCTTT. Its translation: CASSVARVGTEAFF. This sequence joins TRBV9 and TRBJ1-1; D not resolved. Germline V gives CDR1 SGDLS, CDR2 YYNGEE. The CDR3 length is 14 residues. The V end was cut by 0 bases, the J end by 5 bases, with 11 bases between. Full variable domain (outside the CDR3, taken from reference TRBV9 and TRBJ1-1): DSGVTQTPKHLITATGQRVTLRCSPRSGDLSVYWYQQSLDQGLQFLIQYYNGEERAKGNILERFSAQQFPDLHSELNLSSLELGDSALYFCASSVARVGTEAFFGQGTRLTVV.